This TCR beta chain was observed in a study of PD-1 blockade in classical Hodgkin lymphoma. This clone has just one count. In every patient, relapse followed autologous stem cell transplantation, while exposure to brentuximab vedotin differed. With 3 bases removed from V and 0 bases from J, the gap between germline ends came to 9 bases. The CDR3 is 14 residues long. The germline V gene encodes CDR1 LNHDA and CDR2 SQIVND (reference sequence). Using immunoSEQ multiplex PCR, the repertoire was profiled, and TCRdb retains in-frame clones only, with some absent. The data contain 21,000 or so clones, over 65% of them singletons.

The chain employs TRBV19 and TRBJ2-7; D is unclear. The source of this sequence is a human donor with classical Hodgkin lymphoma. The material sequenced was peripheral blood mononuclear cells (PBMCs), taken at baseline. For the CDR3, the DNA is TGTGCCAGTAGTATGGAACGGCGCTCCTACGAGCAGTACTTC. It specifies CASSMERRSYEQYF.